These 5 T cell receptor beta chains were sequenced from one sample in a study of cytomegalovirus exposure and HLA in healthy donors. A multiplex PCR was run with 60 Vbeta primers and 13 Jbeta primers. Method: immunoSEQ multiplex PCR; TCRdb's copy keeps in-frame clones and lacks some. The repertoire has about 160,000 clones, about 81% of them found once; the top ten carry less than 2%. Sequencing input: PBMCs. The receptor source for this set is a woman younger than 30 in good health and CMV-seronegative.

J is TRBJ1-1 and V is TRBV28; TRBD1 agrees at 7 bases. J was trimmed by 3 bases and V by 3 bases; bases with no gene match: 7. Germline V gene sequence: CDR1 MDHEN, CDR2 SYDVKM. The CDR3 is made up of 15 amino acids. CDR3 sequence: CASSFIGQGDTEAFF. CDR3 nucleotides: TGTGCCAGCAGTTTTATTGGGCAGGGGGACACTGAAGCTTTCTTT.

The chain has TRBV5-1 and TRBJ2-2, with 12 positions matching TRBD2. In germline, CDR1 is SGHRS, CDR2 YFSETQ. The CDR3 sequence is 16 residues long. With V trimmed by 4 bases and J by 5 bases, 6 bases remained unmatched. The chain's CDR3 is CASSPTSGSATGELFF. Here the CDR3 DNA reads TGCGCCAGCAGCCCGACTAGCGGGAGCGCGACCGGGGAGCTGTTTTTT.

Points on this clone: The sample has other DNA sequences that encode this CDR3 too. CDR3 amino acids: CASSYSRSTDTQYF. The CDR3 bases are TGTGCCAGCAGTTACTCCCGTAGCACAGATACGCAGTATTTT. The chain employs TRBV6-5 and TRBJ2-3; D gene uncertain. CDR3 length: 14 residues. Deletions cut 0 bases from V and 0 bases from J, with 4 bases between. From germline, CDR1 is MNHEY and CDR2 SVGAGI.

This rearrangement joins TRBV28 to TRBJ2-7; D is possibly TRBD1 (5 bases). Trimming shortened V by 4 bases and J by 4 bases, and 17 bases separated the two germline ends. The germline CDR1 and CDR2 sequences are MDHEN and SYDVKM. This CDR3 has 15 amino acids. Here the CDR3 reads CASSSPGRNYYEQYF. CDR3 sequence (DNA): TGTGCCAGCAGTTCCCCAGGGCGGAATTATTACGAGCAGTACTTC.

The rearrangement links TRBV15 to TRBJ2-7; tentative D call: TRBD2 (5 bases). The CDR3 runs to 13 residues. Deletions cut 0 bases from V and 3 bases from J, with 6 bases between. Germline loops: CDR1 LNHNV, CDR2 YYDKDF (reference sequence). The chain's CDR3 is CATSRDRGYEQYF. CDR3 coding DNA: TGTGCCACCAGCAGAGATCGGGGCTACGAGCAGTACTTC.